Here is one TCR beta chain with its context. The target antigen is unknown. MiXCR, run by TCRdb on the 5' RACE reads, gives a single entry per CDR3 protein. The sample has around 770,000 distinct CDR3 sequences; about 20% are singletons. The record originates from a study of CD8 T cells in ankylosing spondylitis. General study points: Past studies reported some motif variants in reactive arthritis synovial fluid and blood. A motif of 7 to 9 highly homologous TCR beta variants was seen as apparently characteristic of ankylosing spondylitis blood.

The germline CDR1 and CDR2 sequences are SGHTS and YDEGEE. This CDR3 has 16 amino acids. The germline V and J ends were trimmed by 3 bases and 0 bases, with 13 bases remaining between them. Specimen: blood, either unsorted or a sorted T cell fraction (not recorded which). V gene TRBV5-8 combines with J gene TRBJ1-5; no definite D call. The clonotype was recovered from a male donor with ankylosing spondylitis. The CDR3 here is CASSYGPSYSNQPQHF. The CDR3 DNA follows: TGTGCCAGCAGCTATGGGCCCTCATATAGCAATCAGCCCCAGCATTTT.